This TCR beta chain was obtained from a study of cytomegalovirus exposure and HLA in healthy donors. About the research overall: A subsequent analysis reported that the roughly 120 validation repertoires were produced on the same platform that had also been used for the roughly 670 first-cohort repertoires.

Sequenced by immunoSEQ multiplex PCR; TCRdb stores in-frame clones only, minus some. The sample contains about 140,000 clones, roughly four fifths of which appear only once. The CDR3 consists of 13 residues. Per the germline V gene, CDR1 is MDHEN and CDR2 is SYDVKM. V lost 5 bases, J lost 7 bases, and 6 bases stayed unmatched. The material sequenced was PBMCs. The J gene is TRBJ1-2, the V gene TRBV28, with 8 bases aligning to TRBD1. The clonotype was recovered from a woman in her 30s in good health and CMV-seronegative. The CDR3 loop is CASSVPGGVGYTF. DNA of the CDR3: TGTGCCAGCAGTGTACCAGGGGGCGTTGGCTACACCTTC.